These 17 T cell receptor beta chains share one sample of origin, sequenced in a study of T-cell memory formation after mild COVID-19. TCRdb called the 5' RACE reads again in MiXCR, with one record for every CDR3 protein. The sample carries just under 350,000 distinct CDR3 sequences, 10% to 15% recorded once. Source material: PBMCs or a T cell subset sorted from them (not recorded which). The source is a man aged 18 to 29 who had mild COVID-19 (a few samples of this study predate the infection). Cell type and time point are not known.

This clonotype came up a few times. The chain joins TRBV29-1 to TRBJ2-1; TRBD1 agrees at 11 bases. V lost 4 bases to trimming and J lost 7 bases; unmatched junction nucleotides: 6. This CDR3 is built from 14 residues. Germline loops: CDR1 SQVTM, CDR2 ANQGSEA. The CDR3 loop is CSVVGGQGANEQFF. As DNA, the CDR3 is TGCAGCGTTGTCGGCGGACAGGGGGCTAATGAGCAGTTCTTC.

The chain is built from TRBV27 and TRBJ1-2, with D unresolved. Germline V lookup: CDR1 MNHEY, CDR2 SMNVEV (reference sequence). The CDR3 has 13 amino acids. Trimming shortened V by 5 bases and J by 8 bases, and 15 bases separated the two germline ends. The CDR3 DNA reads TGTGCCAGCAGTCCGGACCGGATAGGAGGCTACACCTTC. Its translation: CASSPDRIGGYTF.

This clonotype came up a few times. The genes are TRBV12-3 or TRBV12-4 and TRBJ1-5; D is possibly TRBD1 (6 bases). The V end lost 5 bases, the J end lost 3 bases, and 14 bases lay between the germline ends. The CDR3 has 15 residues. The DNA of the CDR3 is TGTGCCAGCAGTCCTCGGACAGCTTCCAATCAGCCCCAGCATTTT. This gives the protein CASSPRTASNQPQHF.

The chain couples TRBV9 to TRBJ2-3; a possible D gene is TRBD2 (6 bases). Germline V CDR1 and CDR2: SGDLS, YYNGEE. CDR3 length equals 12 residues. V lost 0 bases to trimming and J lost 8 bases, with 7 bases between them. The CDR3 sequence: CASSVVGGTQYF. CDR3 nucleotide sequence: TGTGCCAGCAGCGTAGTGGGAGGTACGCAGTATTTT. The variable domain in full, with the rest retrieved from reference TRBV9 and TRBJ2-3, is DSGVTQTPKHLITATGQRVTLRCSPRSGDLSVYWYQQSLDQGLQFLIQYYNGEERAKGNILERFSAQQFPDLHSELNLSSLELGDSALYFCASSVVGGTQYFGPGTRLTVL.

In its sample, this clonotype was seen many times. This sequence joins TRBV6-5 and TRBJ2-1; TRBD2 matches at 9 bases. Losses at the gene ends were 2 bases for V and 6 bases for J; bases not matched to a gene: 11. The CDR3 has 17 amino acids. The germline gives CDR1 MNHEY, CDR2 SVGAGI. CDR3 bases: TGTGCCAGCAGTTACGGCCTCGCTAGCGGGGATGTCAATGAGCAGTTCTTC. This gives the protein CASSYGLASGDVNEQFF.

V and J are TRBV29-1 and TRBJ2-1; 7 nucleotides agree with TRBD2. Germline V gene data show CDR1 as SQVTM and CDR2 as ANQGSEA. After removal of 7 bases from V and 2 bases from J, the junction contained 5 bases not matched to a gene. This CDR3 contains 13 residues. The CDR3 coding sequence is TGCAGCGGCCTACTAGCGCCCTACAATGAGCAGTTCTTC. Amino acids: CSGLLAPYNEQFF.

The V and J genes are TRBV28 and TRBJ1-2; D ambiguous. The germline V and J ends were trimmed by 2 bases and 10 bases, with 17 bases remaining between them. The CDR3 contains 14 residues. In germline, CDR1 is MDHEN, CDR2 SYDVKM. CDR3 amino acids: CASSLRRKPLYYTF. The CDR3 nucleotides read TGTGCCAGCAGTTTAAGGCGAAAACCCCTCTACTACACCTTC.

This clonotype was picked up a small number of times. This chain uses TRBV7-2 with TRBJ1-6; TRBD1 matches 9 bases. Unmatched junction bases numbered 13, after V lost 2 bases and J lost 14 bases. Germline V gene sequence: CDR1 SGHTA, CDR2 FQGNSA. There are 16 residues in the CDR3. The DNA of the CDR3 is TGTGCCAGCAGCTTACGCTCCGGGACAGGGCTTCAATCCCTCCACTTT. Protein: CASSLRSGTGLQSLHF.

This clonotype was observed many times. The J gene is TRBJ2-7, the V gene TRBV5-4; 7 nucleotides align to TRBD2. The germline CDR1 and CDR2 sequences are SGHNT and YYREEE (reference sequence). The CDR3 sequence is 13 residues long. V was pared by 0 bases and J by 6 bases, with 3 bases of the junction left unmatched. CDR3 sequence reads: CASSLEGGSEQYF. DNA of the CDR3: TGTGCCAGCAGCTTGGAGGGAGGGAGCGAGCAGTACTTC.

J is TRBJ2-5 and V is TRBV7-9; TRBD1 might be the D (6 bases). Germline V lookup: CDR1 SEHNR, CDR2 FQNEAQ (reference sequence). The V gene lost 5 bases and the J gene lost 9 bases, with 13 bases spanning the gap. This CDR3 has 12 amino acids. CDR3 sequence: CASSDGAGAQYF. In nucleotides, the CDR3 is TGTGCCAGCAGCGATGGGGCAGGGGCCCAGTACTTC.

The chain is built from TRBV29-1 and TRBJ2-7; D is uncertain. Trimming left V 3 bases short and J 4 bases short, with 7 bases between. The CDR3 totals 11 residues. In germline, CDR1 is SQVTM, CDR2 ANQGSEA. CDR3 DNA: TGCAGCGTTGACGGCGAATACGAGCAGTACGTC. Translation: CSVDGEYEQYV.

The chain carries TRBV28 and TRBJ2-4; no firm D call. The CDR3 loop spans 15 amino acids. The germline gives CDR1 MDHEN, CDR2 SYDVKM. V lost 6 bases and J lost 0, with 12 bases in between. The CDR3 is CASRGRRLAKNIQYF. The CDR3 nucleotides read TGTGCCAGCAGGGGCAGGAGATTAGCCAAAAACATTCAGTACTTC.

V gene TRBV4-3 combines with J gene TRBJ1-1, with a weak D call TRBD1 (5 bases). This CDR3 is 14 amino acids long. The germline gives CDR1 LGHNA, CDR2 YSLEER. Trimming took off 4 bases at V and 5 bases at J, with 14 bases between the two ends. In DNA, the CDR3 is TGCGCCAGCAGCCCCCTTGGGGCGGGGACTGAAGCTTTCTTT. It is translated as CASSPLGAGTEAFF.

In its sample, this clonotype was seen a few times. The chain links TRBV21-1 to TRBJ2-5; the table names TRBD2, a call not compared with the DNA. TRBV21-1 is an annotated pseudogene. CDR3 length equals 16 residues. CDR3 nucleotide sequence: TGTGCCAGCTGCCCGCCAGCGGCCACAATGGAGGAGACCCAGTACTTC. This codes for CASCPPAATMEETQYF.

The rearrangement links TRBV7-3 to TRBJ2-3, with 8 bases matching TRBD2. Trimming at V came to 4 bases and at J to 4 bases, leaving 7 bases not matched to a gene. The CDR3 consists of 15 residues. Germline assignment: CDR1 SGHTA and CDR2 FQGTGA. This chain's CDR3 is CASSSGGLRADTQYF. The CDR3 coding sequence is TGTGCCAGCAGCTCGGGGGGGTTACGGGCAGATACGCAGTATTTT.

The chain employs TRBV6-5 and TRBJ1-1, with 8 positions matching TRBD1. Germline CDR1 is MNHEY and CDR2 is SVGAGI. CDR3 length: 17 amino acids. The J segment lost 3 bases and the V segment lost 1 base, leaving 10 bases of the junction unmatched. CDR3 protein: CASSYLRTGNVHTEAFF. The CDR3 DNA sequence: TGTGCCAGCAGTTACTTAAGGACAGGGAATGTGCACACTGAAGCTTTCTTT.

This sequence joins TRBV9 and TRBJ2-3; tentatively, D is TRBD2 (6 bases). V lost 2 bases and J 0 bases, leaving 10 bases between the germline ends. The CDR3 is 15 amino acids. The germline CDR1 and CDR2 sequences are SGDLS and YYNGEE. Here the CDR3 reads CASSVSGASTDTQYF. The CDR3 DNA reads TGTGCCAGCAGCGTTTCGGGAGCTAGCACAGATACGCAGTATTTT.